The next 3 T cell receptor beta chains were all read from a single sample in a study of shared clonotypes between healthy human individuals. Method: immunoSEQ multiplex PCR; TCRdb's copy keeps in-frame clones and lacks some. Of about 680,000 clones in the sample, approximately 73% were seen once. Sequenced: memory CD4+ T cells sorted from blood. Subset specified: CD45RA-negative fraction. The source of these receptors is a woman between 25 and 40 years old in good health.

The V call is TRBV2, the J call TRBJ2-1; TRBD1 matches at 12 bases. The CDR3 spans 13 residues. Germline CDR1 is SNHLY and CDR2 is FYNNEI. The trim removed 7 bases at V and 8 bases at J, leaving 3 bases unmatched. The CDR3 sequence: CASKRDRGHEQFF. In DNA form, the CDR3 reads TGTGCCAGCAAGCGGGACAGGGGGCATGAGCAGTTCTTC.

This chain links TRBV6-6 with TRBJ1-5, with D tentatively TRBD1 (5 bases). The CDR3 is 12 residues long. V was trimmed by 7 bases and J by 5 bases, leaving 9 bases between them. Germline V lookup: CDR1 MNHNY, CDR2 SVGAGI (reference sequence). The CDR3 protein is CASNKGDQPQHF. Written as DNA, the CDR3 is TGTGCCAGCAACAAAGGGGATCAGCCCCAGCATTTT.

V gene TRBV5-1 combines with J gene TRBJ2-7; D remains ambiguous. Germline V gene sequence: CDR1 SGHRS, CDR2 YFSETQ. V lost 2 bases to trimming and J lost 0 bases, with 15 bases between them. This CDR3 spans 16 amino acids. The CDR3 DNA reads TGCGCCAGCAGCTTCGGTCTGGAAAGGAGCTCCTACGAGCAGTACTTC. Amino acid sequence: CASSFGLERSSYEQYF. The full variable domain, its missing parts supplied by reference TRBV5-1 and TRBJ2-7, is KAGVTQTPRYLIKTRGQQVTLSCSPISGHRSVSWYQQTPGQGLQFLFEYFSETQRNKGNFPGRFSGRQFSNSRSEMNVSTLELGDSALYLCASSFGLERSSYEQYFGPGTRLTVT.